This T cell receptor beta chain is from a study of cytomegalovirus exposure and HLA in healthy donors. Study background: In a previous analysis, 117 million unique TCR beta sequences were found from 150 million to 200 million T cells. Findings of the study overall: One later analysis reportedly identified an Asian-associated ancestry cluster that showed fewer N-insertions than the approximately 700-donor mean. A list of about 180 TCR beta chains associated with cytomegalovirus was given. TCR beta V- and J-gene trimming was later associated with a missense DCLRE1C variant.

Amplification used 60 Vbeta primers and 13 Jbeta primers. Measured with immunoSEQ multiplex PCR; TCRdb has only the in-frame clones, and not every one. The table includes some 140,000 clones, about four fifths detected once. As concerns this clone: What it binds is unknown.

CDR1 is LNHNV and CDR2 is YYDKDF in the germline V gene (reference sequence). V shed 0 bases, J shed 7 bases, and the junction held 12 bases outside the gene matches. This CDR3 region has 17 residues. The sample was PBMCs. The origin of this receptor is a male donor in good health and CMV-seronegative. The chain combines TRBV15 with TRBJ2-5; 9 positions match TRBD2. Here the CDR3 reads CATSRDPPLAGIWTQYF. CDR3 nucleotide sequence: TGTGCCACCAGCAGAGATCCCCCCCTAGCGGGGATATGGACCCAGTACTTC.